One sample yielded the 28 T cell receptor beta chains listed below, sequenced in a study of cytomegalovirus exposure and HLA in healthy donors. Produced via immunoSEQ multiplex PCR; TCRdb's table is partial and in-frame only. The table includes around 350,000 clones, 86% detected once. The sample taken for sequencing was PBMCs. The receptors derive from a woman under 30 in good health and CMV-seronegative.

The chain links TRBV27 to TRBJ2-7; D gene ambiguous. V lost 2 bases, J lost 2 bases, and 16 bases lay in between. The CDR3 has 16 amino acids. Germline CDR1 and CDR2: MNHEY and SMNVEV (reference sequence). The CDR3 sequence is CASSLLQPTKPYEQYF. The CDR3 nucleotides are TGTGCCAGCAGTTTACTACAGCCGACGAAACCCTACGAGCAGTACTTC.

The genes are TRBV7-6 and TRBJ2-6, with a weak D call TRBD2 (6 bases). CDR1 and CDR2 from the germline V gene are SGHVS and FNYEAQ. Trimming took off 0 bases at V and 0 bases at J, with 9 bases between the two ends. CDR3 length: 17 residues. This CDR3 reads CASSLALGGSGANVLTF. CDR3 DNA sequence: TGTGCCAGCAGCTTAGCCCTCGGGGGCTCTGGGGCCAACGTCCTGACTTTC.

The V gene is TRBV28, the J gene TRBJ2-7; 10 nucleotides line up with TRBD1. The CDR3 runs 13 residues. CDR1 and CDR2 from the germline V gene are MDHEN and SYDVKM. V gave up 4 bases and J gave up 6 bases; unmatched junction bases: 3. The CDR3 here is CASSWGQGLEQYF. Here the CDR3 DNA reads TGTGCCAGCAGTTGGGGACAGGGGCTCGAGCAGTACTTC.

This sequence joins TRBV4-2 and TRBJ2-7; tentatively, D is TRBD2 (6 bases). V was shortened by 2 bases and J by 2 bases, with 16 bases between the two germline ends. The V gene's germline CDR1 is LGHNA and CDR2 YNFKEQ. The CDR3 is 16 amino acids. The CDR3 region has the DNA TGTGCCAGCAGCCAATCCCGGAGGACGGGGGCCTACGAGCAGTACTTC. It is translated as CASSQSRRTGAYEQYF.

This chain links TRBV27 with TRBJ1-2, with no clear D. V gave up 5 bases and J gave up 6 bases, with 7 bases separating them. Germline CDR1 reads MNHEY; CDR2 reads SMNVEV (reference sequence). This CDR3 contains 11 residues. The CDR3 is CASSDANGYTF. In DNA form, the CDR3 reads TGTGCCAGCAGTGATGCTAATGGCTACACCTTC.

The chain is built from TRBV15 and TRBJ2-6; no reliable D call. Trimming stripped 5 bases from V and 3 bases from J, with 17 bases between. The CDR3 is 17 residues long. CDR1 LNHNV and CDR2 YYDKDF come from the germline V gene (reference sequence). The CDR3 DNA follows: TGTGCCACCAGCGTTGAGATCGTCGTCCGTGGGGCCAACGTCCTGACTTTC. Encoded protein: CATSVEIVVRGANVLTF.

V is TRBV9 and J is TRBJ2-2; tentatively, D is TRBD2 (6 bases). This CDR3 contains 16 residues. Germline lookup yields CDR1 SGDLS and CDR2 YYNGEE. Trimming pared 2 bases from V and 2 bases from J, leaving 13 bases between. The CDR3 DNA reads TGTGCCAGCAGCGTCAGAAGCGGGCCAAACACCGGGGAGCTGTTTTTT. Its translation: CASSVRSGPNTGELFF.

This sequence joins TRBV28 and TRBJ1-2; D gene unclear. This CDR3 contains 14 residues. The ends were cut back, 1 base at V and 8 bases at J, with 14 bases in the middle. The germline gives CDR1 MDHEN, CDR2 SYDVKM. CDR3 amino acids: CASSLSIGVRGYTF. CDR3 nucleotides: TGTGCCAGCAGTTTATCCATCGGGGTCAGGGGCTACACCTTC.

This clone was recorded only once. This chain joins TRBV9 and TRBJ2-3; the D gene is possibly TRBD2 (7 bases). The germline V and J ends were trimmed by 4 bases and 0 bases, with 21 bases remaining between them. Germline loops: CDR1 SGDLS, CDR2 YYNGEE. This CDR3 has 18 residues. The DNA of the CDR3 is TGTGCCAGCAGCCCTTCGGGGACACGGGGGGCCAGCACAGATACGCAGTATTTT. It specifies CASSPSGTRGASTDTQYF.

The genes are TRBV29-1 and TRBJ1-2; 11 bases are a match to TRBD1. Germline trimming cut 3 bases from V and 6 bases from J; bases unmatched to any gene: 12. The germline CDR1 and CDR2 sequences are SQVTM and ANQGSEA. CDR3 length: 16 residues. CDR3 nucleotides: TGCAGCGTTGACTGGACAGGGGGCCTACCTTTTGATGGCTACACCTTC. This sequence encodes CSVDWTGGLPFDGYTF.

The chain combines TRBV27 with TRBJ2-7; possible D gene TRBD1, 6 bases. V gave up 6 bases and J gave up 6 bases, with 18 bases separating them. This CDR3 region has 14 residues. Germline CDR1 reads MNHEY; CDR2 reads SMNVEV (reference sequence). CDR3 amino acids: CASSPTTGLTEQYF. CDR3 nucleotides: TGTGCCAGCAGCCCGACTACAGGGTTGACCGAGCAGTACTTC.

The chain uses TRBV6-5 and TRBJ1-1; perhaps TRBD1 as D (5 bases). CDR1 and CDR2 (germline): MNHEY, SVGAGI. The germline V and J ends were trimmed by 2 bases and 2 bases, with 12 bases remaining between them. This CDR3 spans 15 amino acids. This CDR3 reads CASSYGGSQNTEAFF. The DNA of the CDR3 is TGTGCCAGCAGTTACGGGGGGTCACAAAACACTGAAGCTTTCTTT.

This clone was counted once. CDR3: CASRTFNQETQYF. The CDR3 DNA follows: TGTGCCAGCAGGACATTTAACCAAGAGACCCAGTACTTC. The V gene is TRBV27, the J gene TRBJ2-5, with no clear D. CDR1 is MNHEY and CDR2 is SMNVEV in the germline V gene (reference sequence). V lost 6 bases and J 0 bases, leaving 8 bases between the germline ends. This CDR3 contains 13 residues.

The chain couples TRBV2 to TRBJ1-1; 9 bases are shared with TRBD1. The CDR3 covers 14 residues. V trimming: 5 bases; J trimming: 5 bases; junction bases outside the gene matches: 6. Germline V gene data show CDR1 as SNHLY and CDR2 as FYNNEI. The CDR3 spells CASSPGTGTTEAFF. The CDR3 DNA reads TGTGCCAGCAGTCCCGGGACAGGGACAACTGAAGCTTTCTTT.

CDR3 coding DNA: TGTGCCAGCAGCCGGAGGGGCGAATCCTACAATGAGCAGTTCTTC. This encodes CASSRRGESYNEQFF. The V call is TRBV9, the J call TRBJ2-1, with a possible D match to TRBD2 (6 bases). The length of the CDR3 is 15 residues. Germline CDR1 and CDR2: SGDLS and YYNGEE. Trimming pared 4 bases from V and 1 base from J, leaving 12 bases between.

This rearrangement joins TRBV10-3 to TRBJ2-1; 13 nucleotides line up with TRBD2. CDR1 ENHRY and CDR2 SYGVKD come from the germline V gene. Unmatched junction bases numbered 5, after V lost 4 bases and J lost 2 bases. The CDR3 extends over 17 amino acids. CDR3 in amino acids: CAISALTSGRTYNEQFF. As DNA, the CDR3 is TGTGCCATCAGTGCGTTGACTAGCGGGAGGACCTACAATGAGCAGTTCTTC.

The V and J genes are TRBV15 and TRBJ1-2, with 8 nucleotides matching TRBD1. J lost 3 bases, V lost 0 bases, and 6 bases had no gene match. This CDR3 region has 16 residues. Looked up from germline, CDR1 is LNHNV and CDR2 is YYDKDF (reference sequence). The CDR3 DNA reads as TGTGCCACCAGCAGAGATAGTACAGGGGGGTACTATGGCTACACCTTC. It translates to CATSRDSTGGYYGYTF.

The gene calls are TRBV9 and TRBJ1-1, with D perhaps matching TRBD1 (5 bases). The V gene lost 4 bases and the J gene lost 4 bases, with 17 bases spanning the gap. The germline gives CDR1 SGDLS, CDR2 YYNGEE. This CDR3 is 15 amino acids long. As DNA, the CDR3 is TGTGCCAGCAGCACCTCAGGAGGGGTCCCCACTGAAGCTTTCTTT. Translated, it gives CASSTSGGVPTEAFF.

The genes are TRBV18 and TRBJ1-2; the D gene is possibly TRBD1 (5 bases). The ends were cut back, 6 bases at V and 6 bases at J, with 20 bases in the middle. From germline, CDR1 is KGHSH and CDR2 LQKENI. The CDR3 extends over 15 amino acids. CDR3 in amino acids: CASSTGGGLPDGYTF. The CDR3 nucleotides read TGTGCCAGCTCCACAGGTGGAGGGTTGCCTGATGGCTACACCTTC.

The V and J genes are TRBV7-9 and TRBJ2-1, with 9 positions matching TRBD2. The CDR3 length is 17 residues. Germline V CDR1 and CDR2: SEHNR, FQNEAQ (reference sequence). Trimming removed 4 bases from V and 0 bases from J; junction bases left unmatched: 7. The chain's CDR3 is CASSSGTSGYSYNEQFF. Written as DNA, the CDR3 is TGTGCCAGCAGCTCAGGCACTAGCGGGTACTCCTACAATGAGCAGTTCTTC.

V and J are TRBV7-8 and TRBJ2-7, with 13 bases fitting TRBD2. The length of the CDR3 is 15 residues. Germline CDR1 and CDR2: SGHVS and FQNEAQ. V lost 5 bases to trimming and J lost 2 bases; unmatched junction nucleotides: 3. The CDR3 DNA sequence: TGTGCCAGCAGCGTGACTAGCGGGGGGACCTACGAGCAGTACTTC. Its protein product is CASSVTSGGTYEQYF.

This sequence joins TRBV25-1 and TRBJ1-2, with TRBD1 matching over 7 bases. The ends lost 4 bases at V and 2 bases at J; junction bases unmatched: 7. This CDR3 comprises 15 residues. Per the germline V gene, CDR1 is MGHDK and CDR2 is SYGVNS. The CDR3 DNA reads TGTGCCAGCAGTGGGCCGGGACAGCGAAACTATGGCTACACCTTC. Translated, it gives CASSGPGQRNYGYTF.

The rearrangement uses TRBV30 and TRBJ1-1, with D maybe TRBD1 (6 bases). Trimming pared 2 bases from V and 3 bases from J, leaving 13 bases between. From germline, CDR1 is GTSNPN and CDR2 SVGIG (reference sequence). The CDR3 totals 14 residues. CDR3 loop: CAWSFTSGDTEAFF. CDR3 nucleotide sequence: TGTGCCTGGAGTTTTACTTCAGGGGACACTGAAGCTTTCTTT.

The CDR3 loop is CASSGLSGGGALRDTQYF. The CDR3 DNA sequence: TGTGCCAGCAGCGGCCTAAGTGGCGGGGGGGCCTTGAGAGATACGCAGTATTTT. The chain links TRBV9 to TRBJ2-3, with 9 nucleotides matching TRBD2. CDR1 is SGDLS and CDR2 is YYNGEE in the germline V gene. The CDR3 is 18 amino acids. After removal of 3 bases from V and 5 bases from J, the junction contained 16 bases not matched to a gene.

The V call is TRBV6-6, the J call TRBJ1-1; D call uncertain. Germline values: CDR1 MNHNY, CDR2 SVGAGI (reference sequence). V was clipped by 9 bases and J by 1 base, with 3 bases between them. The CDR3 is 10 residues long. The CDR3: CASRNTEAFF. The DNA of the CDR3 is TGTGCCAGTAGGAACACTGAAGCTTTCTTT.

The chain is built from TRBV7-9 and TRBJ2-1, with D possibly matching TRBD2 (6 bases). The CDR3 extends over 16 amino acids. The germline V and J ends were trimmed by 7 bases and 0 bases, with 16 bases remaining between them. Germline V gene lookup returns CDR1 SEHNR and CDR2 FQNEAQ (reference sequence). CDR3 protein: CASTPREVVSYNEQFF. CDR3 sequence (DNA): TGTGCCAGCACCCCGAGGGAGGTGGTCTCCTACAATGAGCAGTTCTTC.

The count of this clone is one. This rearrangement joins TRBV5-6 to TRBJ2-1, with 7 bases that match TRBD2. V was pared by 9 bases and J by 2 bases, with 5 bases of the junction left unmatched. This CDR3 has 13 residues. CDR1 and CDR2 from the germline V gene are SGHDT and YYEEEE. This CDR3 is CATSGATYNEQFF. The CDR3 DNA reads as TGTGCCACGAGCGGGGCAACCTACAATGAGCAGTTCTTC.

The rearrangement links TRBV4-1 to TRBJ2-7; 7 positions agree with TRBD1. J gave up 2 bases and V 4 bases, and 8 bases lay outside the gene matches. In germline, CDR1 is MGHRA, CDR2 YSYEKL. The CDR3 has 15 amino acids. CDR3 sequence: CASSRLTGAAYEQYF. CDR3 DNA: TGCGCCAGCAGCCGCTTAACAGGGGCGGCCTACGAGCAGTACTTC.